This is a list of T cell receptor beta chains from one sample in a study of Graves' ophthalmopathy and Graves' hyperthyroidism. MiXCR was run by TCRdb on the multiplex PCR reads, yielding one entry per CDR3 protein. The table shows about 500,000 distinct CDR3 sequences, with roughly 39% occurring only once. The sequenced sample consisted of peripheral blood or thyroid tissue (not recorded which). Every receptor here comes from an adult man with Graves' hyperthyroidism. The CDR3 runs from the conserved cysteine through the conserved F or W. The order of the fields is J gene, V gene, clone size, D gene, CDR3 DNA, CDR3 protein. D genes are given only for firm matches. Part of the rows lack a size; the others show once, few, many or a class for expanded clones.

TRBJ2-2 | TRBV3-1 | once | TRBD2 | TGTGCCGGCAGCTTAGGACTAGCAGGCACCGGGGAGCTGTTTTTT | CAGSLGLAGTGELFF
TRBJ1-5 | TRBV7-9 | NA | TRBD1 | TGTGCCAGCAGCTATGGACAGGGAGATCAGCCCCGGCATTTT | CASSYGQGDQPRHF
TRBJ2-7 | TRBV7-9 | NA | TRBD1 | TGTGCCAGCAGCGGGACCGGGACAGACTCCTACGAGCAGTACTTC | CASSGTGTDSYEQYF
TRBJ2-5 | TRBV7-9 | NA | TRBD1 | TGTGCCAGCAGTTCCCGGGACAGGGGGCAAGAGACCCAGTACTTC | CASSSRDRGQETQYF
TRBJ2-1 | TRBV24-1 | NA | TRBD1 | TGTGCCACCAGTGACCCTCCGGGACAGGGGCTTGAGCAGTTCTTC | CATSDPPGQGLEQFF
TRBJ1-3 | TRBV27 | few | NA | TGTGCCAGCAGCCGTACAGGAGACCCCGGAAACACCATATATTTT | CASSRTGDPGNTIYF
TRBJ2-7 | TRBV29-1 | NA | TRBD1 | TGCAGCGTTAGGGACAGGGGGTTATCCTACGAGCAGTACTTC | CSVRDRGLSYEQYF
TRBJ2-6 | TRBV2 | few | NA | TGTGCCAGCAGTCCATTGACTGCCACCACCACTGGGGCCAACGTCCTGACTTTC | CASSPLTATTTGANVLTF
TRBJ1-1 | TRBV6-1 | NA | TRBD1 | TGTGCCAGCAGTGTATCGGACAGGGTGCGGACTGAAGCTTTCTTT | CASSVSDRVRTEAFF
TRBJ1-2 | TRBV19 | NA | NA | TGTGCCAGTAGTATCTATCCGGGGGTCGCTAACTATGGCTACACCTTC | CASSIYPGVANYGYTF
TRBJ1-5 | TRBV19 | many | TRBD1 | TGTGCCAGCTCCAGGACAGGGAAATGGTCTGTAAGCAATCAGCCCCAGCATTTT | CASSRTGKWSVSNQPQHF
TRBJ2-7 | TRBV20-1 | NA | NA | TGCAGTGCCAGCTCACCAGGTTCCTCCTACGAGCAGTACTTC | CSASSPGSSYEQYF
TRBJ1-2 | TRBV29-1 | many | TRBD1 | TGCAGCGTCTCACAGGGGGTTAACTATGGCTACACCTTC | CSVSQGVNYGYTF
TRBJ2-7 | TRBV7-6 | NA | TRBD1 | TGTGCCAGCAGCTTAGCCACAGGGGGCATTGCCTACGAGCAGTACTTC | CASSLATGGIAYEQYF
TRBJ1-2 | TRBV2 | NA | TRBD1 | TGTGCCAGCAGAGGACAGGGGGTATTTGGCTTCACCTTC | CASRGQGVFGFTF
TRBJ2-1 | TRBV24-1 | NA | NA | TGTGCCACCAGTGCGGCGGTCCACGAGCAGTTCTTC | CATSAAVHEQFF
TRBJ2-7 | TRBV30 | NA | NA | TGTGCCTGGAGTACAGGGAGGAGGGACGAGCAGTACTTC | CAWSTGRRDEQYF
TRBJ2-7 | TRBV4-1 | many | TRBD1 | TGCGCCAGCAGTCGACCGGGACAGGGGGCCGAGCAGTACTTC | CASSRPGQGAEQYF
TRBJ2-5 | TRBV7-9 | many | NA | TGTGCCAGCAGCTTAGAAGGGAGCCTTCAGTACTTC | CASSLEGSLQYF
TRBJ2-5 | TRBV29-1 | once | NA | TGCAGCAGTGACGCAGAAGAGACCCAGTACTTC | CSSDAEETQYF
TRBJ2-6 | TRBV5-4 | many | NA | TGTGCCAGCAGCTCGGACAGAGTCTCTGGGGCCAACGTCCTGACTTTC | CASSSDRVSGANVLTF
TRBJ1-5 | TRBV12-3/TRBV12-4 | many | NA | TGTGCCAGCAGTTTATGGCCCCCAGGAGATCAGCCCCAGCATTTT | CASSLWPPGDQPQHF
TRBJ1-3 | TRBV19 | NA | TRBD1 | TGTGCCAGTAGGGGACAGGGAATCACCATATATTTT | CASRGQGITIYF
TRBJ2-1 | TRBV7-2 | few | TRBD2 | TGTGCCAGCAGCTTAGATAGCGGGAGACGCTCCTACAATGAGCAGTTCTTC | CASSLDSGRRSYNEQFF
TRBJ2-7 | TRBV20-1 | few | NA | TGCAGTGCTAGAGTGGGGAGTGGGTACGAGCAGTACTTC | CSARVGSGYEQYF
TRBJ2-3 | TRBV7-2 | NA | NA | TGTGCCAGCAGCTTACATTTAGGGGGGCGCGCCACAGACACAGATACGCAGTATTTT | CASSLHLGGRATDTDTQYF
TRBJ1-6 | TRBV7-6 | NA | NA | NA | CASSSTGNPNEQFFGSPLHF
TRBJ2-7 | TRBV20-1 | NA | NA | TGCAGTGCCCCCGCCCCGGACGGCTCCTACGAGCAGTACTTC | CSAPAPDGSYEQYF
TRBJ2-5 | TRBV5-6 | few | TRBD2 | TGTGCCAGCAGTTTCGCTAGCGGGGGGATCTTGGAGACCCAGTACTTC | CASSFASGGILETQYF
TRBJ1-2 | TRBV12-3/TRBV12-4 | NA | NA | TGTGCCAGCAGTTTGGCCGGGGGTACCTCTGGCTACACCTTC | CASSLAGGTSGYTF
TRBJ1-2 | TRBV11-2 | NA | TRBD1 | TGTGCCAGCAGCGAGGACAGGGGGGTCGTTGGCTACACCTTC | CASSEDRGVVGYTF
TRBJ2-5 | TRBV5-5 | many | NA | TGTGCCAGCAGCTCCAGGGTCGGGGAGACCCAGTACTTC | CASSSRVGETQYF
TRBJ2-3 | TRBV2 | NA | TRBD1 | TGTGCCAGCAAGGGACAGGCAACCACAGATACGCAGTATTTT | CASKGQATTDTQYF
TRBJ1-1 | TRBV28 | NA | NA | TGTGCCAGTGGCTCGCCCCGGGACAATGAAGCTTTCTTT | CASGSPRDNEAFF
TRBJ2-7 | TRBV7-3 | many | NA | TGTGCCAGCACCCGGCTCGCCGGACCTTCCTACGAGCAGTACTTC | CASTRLAGPSYEQYF
TRBJ2-5 | TRBV12-3/TRBV12-4 | few | NA | TGTGCCAGCAGTTTAAGGGGGGCAACAGAGACCCAGTACTTC | CASSLRGATETQYF
TRBJ2-7 | TRBV5-1 | many | TRBD2 | TGCGCCAGCAGCTTGGCCAGAGCGGGGGGCTACGAGCAGTACTTC | CASSLARAGGYEQYF
TRBJ2-1 | TRBV10-3 | few | NA | TGTGCCATCAGTGAGTTTGCGGCCAATGAGCAGTTCTTC | CAISEFAANEQFF
TRBJ2-2 | TRBV7-2 | many | NA | TGTGCCAGCAGGGCCCCGGGCCTTAGTACCGGGGAGCTGTTTTTT | CASRAPGLSTGELFF
TRBJ2-7 | TRBV29-1 | NA | NA | TGCAGCGTTGAAGACCTAAACTACGAGCAGTACTTC | CSVEDLNYEQYF
TRBJ1-1 | TRBV6-5 | many | NA | TGTGCCAGCAGTTACTCGTTGCTCGGCGGTGAAGCTTTCTTT | CASSYSLLGGEAFF
TRBJ2-7 | TRBV6-1 | many | TRBD1 | TGTGCCAGCAGTGCCAACAGGGGTTCCTTCGGCGAGCAGTACTTC | CASSANRGSFGEQYF
TRBJ1-5 | TRBV6-1 | many | NA | TGTGCCAGCAGTGAAGAGGCTTGGCAGCCCCAGCATTTT | CASSEEAWQPQHF
TRBJ1-6 | TRBV28 | few | NA | TGTGCCAGCAGTTTGTCTGGACGGTCACCCCTCCACTTT | CASSLSGRSPLHF
TRBJ1-5 | TRBV5-1 | many | TRBD1 | TGCGCCAGCAGTTTAACAGGGGACATCAATCAGCCCCAGCATTTT | CASSLTGDINQPQHF
TRBJ2-7 | TRBV11-2 | NA | TRBD1 | TGTGCCAGCAGTTTCGGCAGGGGGAGTCCCTACGAGCAGTACTTC | CASSFGRGSPYEQYF
TRBJ1-2 | TRBV20-1 | NA | TRBD1 | TGCAGTGCCGGGACAGGGCCCTCCAACTATGGCTACACCTTC | CSAGTGPSNYGYTF
TRBJ1-5 | TRBV20-1 | many | NA | TGCAGTGCTGGTGACGGAAGCAATCAGCCCCAGCATTTT | CSAGDGSNQPQHF
TRBJ2-1 | TRBV7-2 | NA | NA | TGTGCCAGCAGCTTAGAATCTACGGTAGGTTACTCCTACAATGAGCAGTTCTTC | CASSLESTVGYSYNEQFF
TRBJ1-2 | TRBV20-1 | many | TRBD1 | TGCAGTGCTAGCGGGACAGGAAAGAACTATGGCTACACCTTC | CSASGTGKNYGYTF
TRBJ2-2 | TRBV19 | few | NA | TGTGCCAGTTACCGGCCGACCGGGGAGCTGTTTTTT | CASYRPTGELFF
TRBJ1-1 | TRBV7-9 | many | TRBD1 | TGTGCCAGCAGCTTAGTGCAGGGGGCTGGGACTGAAGCTTTCTTT | CASSLVQGAGTEAFF
TRBJ2-7 | TRBV10-2 | few | NA | TGCGCCAGCAGAACGACATCGAGCTCCTACGAGCAGTACTTC | CASRTTSSSYEQYF
TRBJ2-5 | TRBV5-5 | NA | NA | TGTGCCAGCAGCAGGTGGACTAGGGGGAACCAAGAGACCCAGTACTTC | CASSRWTRGNQETQYF
TRBJ1-4 | TRBV6-5 | few | NA | TGTGCCAGCAAAATAGGACAGTCTAATGAAAAACTGTTTTTT | CASKIGQSNEKLFF
TRBJ2-5 | TRBV7-2 | many | NA | TGTGCCAGCAGCTTAGATCCGGGGGTACAAGAGACCCAGTACTTC | CASSLDPGVQETQYF
TRBJ1-6 | TRBV12-3/TRBV12-4 | few | TRBD1 | TGTGCCAGCAGTCCACCGACAGGGGTCGGTTCACCCCTCCACTTT | CASSPPTGVGSPLHF